The present TCR beta chain was sequenced within a study of T cell changes during pregnancy in multiple sclerosis (dated by TCRdb to the late 2010s). Concerning the study at large: The study examined how the T cell repertoire changed over the course of pregnancy in women with multiple sclerosis.

The germline V gene sets CDR1 to SQVTM and CDR2 to ANQGSEA. The junction shows trimming of 7 bases on V and 5 bases on J, plus 14 bases between the germline ends. There are 12 amino acids in the CDR3, from cysteine to phenylalanine inclusive. Only CDR3 DNA remains: 36 bases, in frame from the first base. The library was prepared using the immunoSEQ multiplex PCR assay. TCRdb carries this immuneACCESS record with in-frame sequences only. Its versions omit some clonotypes, under half of them owing to an unresolved V gene in the studies checked, with the rest unexplained. Within this sample are more than 55,000 clones, with approximately 90% of them counted one time only. The leading ten clones occupy roughly 2% of the sample. As regards this clone: Its antigen remains undetermined. Base-call qualities are not available, and no considerably larger clone is one nucleotide away.

The input for sequencing was peripheral blood, taken in the first trimester of pregnancy. This TCR came from a female donor in good health, enrolled as a control in a pregnancy study. Rearrangement joined TRBV29-1 to TRBJ2-5; perhaps TRBD1 is the D gene, with 5 bases matching. The CDR3 here reads CSALTGRETQYF. DNA sequence: TGCAGCGCCCTAACAGGTCGGGAGACCCAGTACTTC.